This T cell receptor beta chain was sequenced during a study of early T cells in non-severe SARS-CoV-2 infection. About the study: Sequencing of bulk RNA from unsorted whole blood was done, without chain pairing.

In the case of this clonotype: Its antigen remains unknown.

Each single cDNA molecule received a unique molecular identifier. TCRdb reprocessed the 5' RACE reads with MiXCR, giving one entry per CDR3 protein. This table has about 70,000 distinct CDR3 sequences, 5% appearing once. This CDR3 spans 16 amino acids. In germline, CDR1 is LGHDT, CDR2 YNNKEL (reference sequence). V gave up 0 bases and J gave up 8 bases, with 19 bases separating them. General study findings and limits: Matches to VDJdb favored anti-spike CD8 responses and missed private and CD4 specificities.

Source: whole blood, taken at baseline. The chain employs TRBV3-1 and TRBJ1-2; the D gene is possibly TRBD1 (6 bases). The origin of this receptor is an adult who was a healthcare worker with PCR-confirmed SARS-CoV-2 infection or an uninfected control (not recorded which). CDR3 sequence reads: CASSQESLRGAIGYTF. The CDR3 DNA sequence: TGTGCCAGCAGCCAAGAATCCCTCCGGGGGGCTATCGGCTACACCTTC.